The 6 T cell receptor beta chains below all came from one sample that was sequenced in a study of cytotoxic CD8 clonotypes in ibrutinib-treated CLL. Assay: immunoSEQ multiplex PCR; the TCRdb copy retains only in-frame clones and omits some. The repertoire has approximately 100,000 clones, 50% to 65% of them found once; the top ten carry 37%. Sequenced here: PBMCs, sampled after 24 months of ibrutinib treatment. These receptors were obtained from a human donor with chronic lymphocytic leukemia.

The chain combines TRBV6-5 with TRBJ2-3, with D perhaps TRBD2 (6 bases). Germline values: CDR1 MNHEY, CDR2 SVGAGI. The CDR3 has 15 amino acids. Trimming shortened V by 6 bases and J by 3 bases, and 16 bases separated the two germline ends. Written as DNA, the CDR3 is TGTGCCAGCAGCCGAAGGGACTTCCTTACAGATACGCAGTATTTT. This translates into CASSRRDFLTDTQYF.

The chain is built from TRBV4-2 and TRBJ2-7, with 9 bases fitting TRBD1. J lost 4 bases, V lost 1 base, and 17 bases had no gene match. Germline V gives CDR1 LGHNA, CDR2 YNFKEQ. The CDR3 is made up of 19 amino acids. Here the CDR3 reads CASSQGASGSRTGEYEQYF. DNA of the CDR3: TGTGCCAGCAGCCAAGGGGCCTCGGGGTCCCGGACAGGGGAATACGAGCAGTACTTC.

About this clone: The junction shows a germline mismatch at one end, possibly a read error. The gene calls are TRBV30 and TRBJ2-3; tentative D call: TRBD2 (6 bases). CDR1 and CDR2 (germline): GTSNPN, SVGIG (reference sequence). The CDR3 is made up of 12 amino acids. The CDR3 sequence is CAWSVAHRDSNF. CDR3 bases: TGTGCCTGGAGCGTTGCGCACCGGGACTCAAATTTT.

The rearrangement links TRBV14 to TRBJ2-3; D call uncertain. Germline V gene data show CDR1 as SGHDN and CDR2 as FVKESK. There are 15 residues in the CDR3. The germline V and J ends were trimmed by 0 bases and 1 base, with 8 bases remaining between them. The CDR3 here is CASSQDLKGTDTQYF. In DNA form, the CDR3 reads TGTGCCAGCAGCCAAGATCTAAAGGGCACAGATACGCAGTATTTT.

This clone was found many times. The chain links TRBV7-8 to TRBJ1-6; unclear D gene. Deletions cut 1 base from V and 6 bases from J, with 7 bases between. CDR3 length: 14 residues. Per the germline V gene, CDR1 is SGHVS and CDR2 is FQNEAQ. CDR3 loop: CASSLGSVNSPLHF. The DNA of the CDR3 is TGTGCCAGCAGCTTAGGTTCAGTTAATTCACCCCTCCACTTT.

The CDR3 coding sequence is TGCGCCAGCAGCATTACCGGGACAGGGGAGACTGAAGCTTTCTTT. This sequence encodes CASSITGTGETEAFF. The chain couples TRBV5-1 to TRBJ1-1; 10 nucleotides align to TRBD1. Germline lookup yields CDR1 SGHRS and CDR2 YFSETQ. The V segment lost 4 bases and the J segment 5 bases; nucleotides outside the gene matches: 8. The CDR3 is 15 residues long.